Following are 13 T cell receptor beta chains from one sample sequenced in a study of T-cell reconstitution after alpha-beta-depleted transplantation in children. Unique molecular identifiers were built into the TCRbeta library. TCRdb fed the PCR reads into MiXCR, producing one record per CDR3 protein. The sample records some 240,000 distinct CDR3 sequences, approximately 9.7% being singletons. Source: PBMCs from the stem cell graft donor, taken from the stem cell graft. The receptors originated from a human donor who donated a stem cell graft to a child with SCID.

In its sample, this clonotype was seen many times. The chain is built from TRBV12-3 or TRBV12-4 and TRBJ1-1; D call uncertain. V was trimmed by 6 bases and J by 0 bases, leaving 5 bases between them. The CDR3 length is 12 residues. The CDR3 loop reads CASSLMNTEAFF. The CDR3 DNA follows: TGTGCCAGCAGCTTGATGAACACTGAAGCTTTCTTT.

This clonotype turned up a few times. The rearrangement links TRBV2 to TRBJ2-2; TRBD1 matches 9 bases. J was trimmed by 5 bases and V by 6 bases; bases with no gene match: 4. CDR1 and CDR2 (germline): SNHLY, FYNNEI. The CDR3 loop spans 14 amino acids. CDR3 region: CASSGQGSTGELFF. The CDR3 bases are TGTGCCAGCAGCGGACAGGGGAGTACCGGGGAGCTGTTTTTT.

The J gene is TRBJ1-5, the V gene TRBV2, with D perhaps TRBD1 (6 bases). V was trimmed by 5 bases and J by 5 bases, leaving 13 bases between them. The CDR3 is made up of 14 amino acids. Germline-derived CDR1 and CDR2 are SNHLY and FYNNEI. CDR3 in DNA: TGTGCCAGCAGTCCCTTTGGGGGCGATCAGCCCCAGCATTTT. It is translated as CASSPFGGDQPQHF.

Worth noting for this clonotype: This may arise from a read error, as a much more abundant clone is one base away. This chain joins TRBV6-5 and TRBJ1-2; D is undetermined. Trimming took off 0 bases at V and 8 bases at J, with 13 bases between the two ends. Germline lookup yields CDR1 MNHEY and CDR2 SVGAGI. The CDR3 loop spans 14 amino acids. The CDR3 reads CASSYSWTPVGYTF. The CDR3 DNA follows: TGTGCCAGCAGTTACTCATGGACGCCCGTGGGCTACACCTTC.

This clonotype was detected many times. The genes are TRBV9 and TRBJ2-6; TRBD1 might be the D (6 bases). The CDR3 loop spans 17 amino acids. Trimming took 2 bases from V and 0 from J, leaving 12 bases between them. Germline V gives CDR1 SGDLS, CDR2 YYNGEE. The CDR3 spells CASSVFGQPSGANVLTF. The CDR3 coding sequence is TGTGCCAGCAGCGTCTTCGGACAGCCCTCTGGGGCCAACGTCCTGACTTTC.

Many counts were recorded for this clonotype. This chain uses TRBV5-8 with TRBJ2-3; possible D gene TRBD1, 6 bases. The CDR3 is made up of 12 amino acids. Germline V gene data show CDR1 as SGHTS and CDR2 as YDEGEE. V was pared by 6 bases and J by 4 bases, with 9 bases between. CDR3 protein: CASNRDPDTQYF. Written as DNA, the CDR3 is TGTGCCAGCAACAGGGACCCAGATACGCAGTATTTT.

The genes are TRBV9 and TRBJ1-2; 11 nucleotides line up with TRBD1. Germline lookup yields CDR1 SGDLS and CDR2 YYNGEE. The V gene end was trimmed by 3 bases and the J gene end by 0 bases; junction bases not matched to a gene: 4. The CDR3 is made up of 16 amino acids. CDR3 bases: TGTGCCAGCAGCGGGCCGGGACAGGGGGCTAACTATGGCTACACCTTC. This encodes CASSGPGQGANYGYTF.

The chain has TRBV14 and TRBJ1-2; D unresolved. The CDR3 is 16 amino acids. Between the trimmed V and J ends, which lost 4 bases and 3 bases, there was a span of 18 bases. CDR1 is SGHDN, CDR2 FVKESK, per germline. DNA of the CDR3: TGTGCCAGCAGCCTTCGGAACACGGGATTTGACTATGGCTACACCTTC. Its protein is CASSLRNTGFDYGYTF.

In this sample, this clonotype turned up many times. The gene calls are TRBV11-3 and TRBJ2-3; D is possibly TRBD2 (6 bases). The V end was cut by 0 bases, the J end by 2 bases, with 9 bases between. Germline V lookup: CDR1 SGHNT, CDR2 YENEEA. The CDR3 has 15 amino acids. The CDR3 DNA reads as TGTGCCAGCAGCTTAGAGGGGGGAATCACAGATACGCAGTATTTT. Its translation: CASSLEGGITDTQYF. The variable domain in full, completed from reference TRBV11-3 and TRBJ2-3, reads EAGVVQSPRYKIIEKKQPVAFWCNPISGHNTLYWYLQNLGQGPELLIRYENEEAVDDSQLPKDRFSAERLKGVDSTLKIQPAELGDSAVYLCASSLEGGITDTQYFGPGTRLTVL.

Regarding this clonotype: This may stem from a read error, because a much larger clone lies one nucleotide away. The chain links TRBV5-6 to TRBJ2-1; TRBD2 aligns across 12 bases. The CDR3 length is 22 residues. Germline V gene sequence: CDR1 SGHDT, CDR2 YYEEEE. Germline trimming cut 1 base from V and 2 bases from J; bases unmatched to any gene: 19. The CDR3 reads CASSLFSFPIGSSGGAYNEQFF. The CDR3 bases are TGTGCCAGCAGCTTGTTTTCTTTTCCGATAGGGTCTAGCGGGGGGGCCTACAATGAGCAGTTCTTC. The entire variable domain, with the rest obtained from reference TRBV5-6 and TRBJ2-1, is as follows: DAGVTQSPTHLIKTRGQQVTLRCSPKSGHDTVSWYQQALGQGPQFIFQYYEEEERQRGNFPDRFSGHQFPNYSSELNVNALLLGDSALYLCASSLFSFPIGSSGGAYNEQFFGPGTRLTVL.

J is TRBJ2-5 and V is TRBV7-2; 7 bases are shared with TRBD1. Germline loops: CDR1 SGHTA, CDR2 FQGNSA. The CDR3 is 13 residues long. V dropped 6 bases and J dropped 2; count of bases not matched to a gene: 3. As DNA, the CDR3 is TGTGCCAGCAGGGGGACAGTTCAAGAGACCCAGTACTTC. It specifies CASRGTVQETQYF.

This clonotype was counted many times. The chain couples TRBV6-4 to TRBJ1-2; D uncertain. Trimming took 8 bases from V and 4 from J, leaving 17 bases between them. The germline gives CDR1 MRHNA, CDR2 SNTAGT. This CDR3 has 14 residues. The CDR3 region has the DNA TGTGCCAGCGGGCCGGCCGAAGGGATCTATGGCTACACCTTC. It specifies CASGPAEGIYGYTF.

This clonotype was found many times. This chain uses TRBV7-3 with TRBJ2-3; D not certain. V was shortened by 0 bases and J by 5 bases, with 6 bases between the two germline ends. Germline CDR1 and CDR2: SGHTA and FQGTGA. The CDR3 length is 13 residues. The CDR3 DNA reads TGTGCCAGCAGCTTAACAGCAAGAGATACGCAGTATTTT. Translation gives CASSLTARDTQYF.